Sequencing of this T cell receptor (beta chain) was carried out in a study of Tregs in tolerant kidney transplant recipients. Points from the study as a whole: Activated donor B cell expansion appeared to reveal the most relevant donor-specific TCRbeta repertoire. For some patients, primers changed over time, blocking nucleotide-level comparison.

The nonmyeloablative bone marrow transplants came from related graft donors, with transient mixed chimerism. Thawed PBMCs were FACS-sorted into unstimulated CD4+CD25+CD127- regulatory T cells, CD4+CD25- non-regulatory cells, CD4 and CD8 cells. Trimming removed 5 bases at V and 0 bases at J, with 20 bases between. Germline CDR1 SGHAT, CDR2 FQNNGV. This CDR3 comprises 17 residues. This clone was seen just once. The antigen is undetermined. Clones were read by immunoSEQ multiplex PCR, and TCRdb kept only the in-frame ones, dropping some. The sample includes tens of thousands of clones, roughly 93% of them seen just once.

The source material was CD4+ T cells from blood (PBMCs), sampled 12 months after the transplant. V is TRBV11-2 and J is TRBJ2-7, with D possibly TRBD2 on 5 matching bases. This sequence originates from a human patient who received a combined kidney and bone marrow transplant. Some of the T cells might come from the graft donor. The CDR3, as DNA: TGTGCCAGCAGCGACTTTCGGCGGCAGACTATCTCCTACGAGCAGTACTTC. Translation: CASSDFRRQTISYEQYF.